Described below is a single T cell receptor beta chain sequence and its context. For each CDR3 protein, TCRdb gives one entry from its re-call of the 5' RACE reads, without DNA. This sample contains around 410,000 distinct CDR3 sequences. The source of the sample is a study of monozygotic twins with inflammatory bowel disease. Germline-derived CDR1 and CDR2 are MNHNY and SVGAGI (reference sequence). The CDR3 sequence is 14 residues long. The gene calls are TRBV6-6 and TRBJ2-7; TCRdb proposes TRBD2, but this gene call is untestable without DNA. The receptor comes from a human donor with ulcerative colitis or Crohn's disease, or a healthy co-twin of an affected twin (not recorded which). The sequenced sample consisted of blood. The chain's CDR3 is CASSSGLAGDQQYF.